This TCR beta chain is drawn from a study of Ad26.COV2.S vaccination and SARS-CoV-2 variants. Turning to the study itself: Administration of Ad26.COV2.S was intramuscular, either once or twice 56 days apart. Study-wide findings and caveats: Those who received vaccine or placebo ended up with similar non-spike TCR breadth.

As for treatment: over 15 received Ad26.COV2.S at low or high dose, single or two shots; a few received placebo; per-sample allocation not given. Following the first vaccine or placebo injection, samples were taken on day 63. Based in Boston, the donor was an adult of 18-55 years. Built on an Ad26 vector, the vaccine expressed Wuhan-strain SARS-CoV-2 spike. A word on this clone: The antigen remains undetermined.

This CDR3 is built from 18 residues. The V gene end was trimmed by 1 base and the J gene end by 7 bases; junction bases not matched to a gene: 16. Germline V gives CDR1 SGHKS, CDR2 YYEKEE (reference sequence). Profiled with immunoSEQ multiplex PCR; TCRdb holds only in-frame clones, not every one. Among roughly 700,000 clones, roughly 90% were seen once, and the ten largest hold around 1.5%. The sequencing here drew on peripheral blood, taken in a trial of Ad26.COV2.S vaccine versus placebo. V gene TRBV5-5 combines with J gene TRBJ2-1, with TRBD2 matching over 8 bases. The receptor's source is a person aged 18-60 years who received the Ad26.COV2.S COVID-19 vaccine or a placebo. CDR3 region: CASSLFTAGGQRGNEQFF. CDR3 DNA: TGTGCCAGCAGCTTGTTTACGGCGGGGGGCCAGCGTGGGAATGAGCAGTTCTTC.